A single sample is the source of the 21 T cell receptor beta chains below, sequenced in a study of technical replicates of blood from four donors. The protocol was immunoSEQ multiplex PCR, while the TCRdb copy is restricted to in-frame clones and leaves out a portion. The sample yields about 88,000 clones, around 92% seen once. Sequenced material: T cells isolated from PBMCs. These receptors originate from a human donor in good health.

The genes are TRBV28 and TRBJ2-7; a weak D match, TRBD1 (6 bases). Germline assignment: CDR1 MDHEN and CDR2 SYDVKM. V was pared by 3 bases and J by 3 bases, with 12 bases between. The CDR3 totals 14 residues. CDR3 sequence reads: CASSFGQGSYEQYF. In nucleotides, the CDR3 is TGTGCCAGCAGTTTTGGGCAGGGGAGCTACGAGCAGTACTTC. Filled out from reference TRBV28 and TRBJ2-7, the complete variable domain reads DVKVTQSSRYLVKRTGEKVFLECVQDMDHENMFWYRQDPGLGLRLIYFSYDVKMKEKGDIPEGYSVSREKKERFSLILESASTNQTSMYLCASSFGQGSYEQYFGPGTRLTVT.

The rearrangement uses TRBV30 and TRBJ1-5; D is undetermined. Germline values: CDR1 GTSNPN, CDR2 SVGIG (reference sequence). The germline V and J ends were trimmed by 2 bases and 3 bases, with 5 bases remaining between them. The CDR3 spans 12 residues. The CDR3 spells CAWSWLNQPQHF. CDR3 nucleotides: TGTGCCTGGAGTTGGCTCAATCAGCCCCAGCATTTT. Full variable domain (outside the CDR3, taken from reference TRBV30 and TRBJ1-5): SQTIHQWPATLVQPVGSPLSLECTVEGTSNPNLYWYRQAAGRGLQLLFYSVGIGQISSEVPQNLSASRPQDRQFILSSKKLLLSDSGFYLCAWSWLNQPQHFGDGTRLSIL.

The V and J genes are TRBV28 and TRBJ2-7; no firm D call. This CDR3 has 13 residues. Germline values: CDR1 MDHEN, CDR2 SYDVKM. V was clipped by 5 bases and J by 0 bases, with 8 bases between them. The CDR3 coding sequence is TGTGCCAGCAGTCTACTACTCTCCTACGAGCAGTACTTC. As protein: CASSLLLSYEQYF.

In regard to this clone: The identical CDR3 is also encoded by other nucleotide sequences in the sample. CDR3 amino acids: CASSSGTSGVYTQYF. Here the CDR3 DNA reads TGTGCCAGCAGCTCCGGGACTAGCGGGGTGTATACGCAGTATTTT. J is TRBJ2-3 and V is TRBV11-3, with 13 bases aligning to TRBD2. After removal of 4 bases from V and 7 bases from J, the junction contained 5 bases not matched to a gene. Germline CDR1 reads SGHNT; CDR2 reads YENEEA. The CDR3 covers 15 residues.

This clone is a singleton in its sample. The V call is TRBV27, the J call TRBJ2-7; 8 positions match TRBD2. From germline, CDR1 is MNHEY and CDR2 SMNVEV (reference sequence). V lost 3 bases to trimming and J lost 3 bases; unmatched junction nucleotides: 7. The CDR3 spans 15 residues. CDR3 DNA sequence: TGTGCCAGCAGTTTGGCCATCGGGACTAGCTACGAGCAGTACTTC. It encodes CASSLAIGTSYEQYF.

V gene TRBV27 combines with J gene TRBJ2-2; 8 nucleotides match TRBD1. The junction had 9 bases not matched to a gene; V was cut back by 6 bases and J by 6 bases. This CDR3 comprises 15 residues. Germline CDR1 reads MNHEY; CDR2 reads SMNVEV (reference sequence). The DNA for the CDR3 is TGTGCCAGCAGGAAACTGACAGGGGTCCCCGGGGAGCTGTTTTTT. It is translated as CASRKLTGVPGELFF.

This clone was seen a few times. The genes are TRBV4-2 and TRBJ1-1, with a tentative D call TRBD1 (5 bases). The CDR3 loop spans 15 amino acids. In germline, CDR1 is LGHNA, CDR2 YNFKEQ. V was clipped by 0 bases and J by 4 bases, with 12 bases between them. The CDR3 nucleotides read TGTGCCAGCAGCCAAGATTTGAAGGGGATCACTGAAGCTTTCTTT. Its translation is CASSQDLKGITEAFF.

This clone was recorded only once. The V and J genes are TRBV5-4 and TRBJ1-2; no definite D call. The CDR3 is 14 residues long. Trimming cost V 3 bases and J 4 bases, with 13 bases left between them. CDR1 and CDR2 from the germline V gene are SGHNT and YYREEE (reference sequence). DNA for the CDR3: TGTGCCAGCAGCTACCCAGGTACCACCTATGGCTACACCTTC. This translates into CASSYPGTTYGYTF.

This clone is a singleton in its sample. This chain links TRBV7-9 with TRBJ2-6; TRBD1 agrees at 9 bases. After removal of 5 bases from V and 1 base from J, the junction contained 9 bases not matched to a gene. Germline CDR1 SEHNR, CDR2 FQNEAQ (reference sequence). The CDR3 extends over 18 amino acids. The CDR3: CASSGRDRALSGANVLTF. In DNA, the CDR3 is TGTGCCAGCAGCGGCCGGGACAGGGCCCTTTCTGGGGCCAACGTCCTGACTTTC.

This clone was seen a single time. The rearrangement links TRBV10-1 to TRBJ2-2; no reliable D call. The CDR3 spans 14 residues. The germline V gene encodes CDR1 WNHNN and CDR2 SYGVQD (reference sequence). V gave up 2 bases and J gave up 1 base, with 5 bases separating them. The chain's CDR3 is CASSEHRNTGELFF. For the CDR3, the DNA is TGCGCCAGCAGTGAGCACAGGAACACCGGGGAGCTGTTTTTT.

The V call is TRBV28, the J call TRBJ2-7; D is possibly TRBD2 (6 bases). The CDR3 length is 13 residues. Germline CDR1 and CDR2: MDHEN and SYDVKM. Between the trimmed V and J ends, which lost 3 bases and 1 base, there was a span of 7 bases. The CDR3 DNA sequence: TGTGCCAGCAGTTTGGAGGGTTCCTACGAGCAGTACTTC. Encoded protein: CASSLEGSYEQYF.

The chain is built from TRBV19 and TRBJ1-5, with D unresolved. Germline CDR1 and CDR2: LNHDA and SQIVND (reference sequence). V gave up 3 bases and J gave up 6 bases, with 12 bases separating them. The CDR3 loop spans 14 amino acids. CDR3 protein: CASSISAGSQPQHF. The CDR3 DNA is TGTGCCAGTAGTATTTCAGCGGGTAGTCAGCCCCAGCATTTT. Combining the CDR3 with reference TRBV19 and TRBJ1-5 gives the whole variable domain DGGITQSPKYLFRKEGQNVTLSCEQNLNHDAMYWYRQDPGQGLRLIYYSQIVNDFQKGDIAEGYSVSREKKESFPLTVTSAQKNPTAFYLCASSISAGSQPQHFGDGTRLSIL.

The chain has TRBV6-4 and TRBJ2-3; D gene unclear. Germline CDR1 reads MRHNA; CDR2 reads SNTAGT. Trimming removed 5 bases from V and 6 bases from J, with 12 bases in between. The CDR3 has 13 amino acids. CDR3 region: CASSLSGYDTQYF. CDR3 DNA: TGTGCCAGCAGTCTCTCAGGTTACGATACGCAGTATTTT.

The chain links TRBV29-1 to TRBJ2-1; 13 bases fit TRBD2. Germline-derived CDR1 and CDR2 are SQVTM and ANQGSEA. Trimming took 8 bases from V and 8 from J; bases not matched to a gene: 15. There are 16 residues in the CDR3. The DNA for the CDR3 is TGCAGCACCACAGGACTAGCGGGAGCCCTCGTCGATGAGCAGTTCTTC. Its protein is CSTTGLAGALVDEQFF.

This rearrangement joins TRBV7-7 to TRBJ2-3; D may be TRBD2 (7 bases). V gave up 5 bases and J gave up 1 base, with 16 bases separating them. The CDR3 is made up of 16 amino acids. Germline V gene sequence: CDR1 SSHAT, CDR2 FNYEAQ (reference sequence). CDR3: CASSPGGGSRTDTQYF. The DNA of the CDR3 is TGTGCCAGCAGCCCCGGGGGCGGGAGTCGCACAGATACGCAGTATTTT.

The chain uses TRBV4-1 and TRBJ1-3; 9 bases map to TRBD1. The germline gives CDR1 MGHRA, CDR2 YSYEKL. V gave up 4 bases and J gave up 0 bases; unmatched junction bases: 4. The CDR3 sequence is 16 residues long. The CDR3 bases are TGCGCCAGCAGCCCGACAGGGGGGTACTCTGGAAACACCATATATTTT. Its protein product is CASSPTGGYSGNTIYF.

A single count supports this clone. This chain connects TRBV2 to TRBJ1-2, with 10 bases aligning to TRBD1. CDR3 length equals 14 residues. The ends lost 6 bases at V and 4 bases at J; junction bases unmatched: 5. CDR1 SNHLY and CDR2 FYNNEI come from the germline V gene. CDR3 region: CASSLRTGGYGYTF. DNA for the CDR3: TGTGCCAGCAGCCTTAGGACAGGGGGCTATGGCTACACCTTC.

The CDR3 region is CASSFKPGFLVQPQHF. Written as DNA, the CDR3 is TGTGCCAGCAGCTTCAAGCCGGGGTTCTTGGTTCAGCCCCAGCATTTT. The J gene is TRBJ1-5, the V gene TRBV7-2, with D uncertain. The CDR3 totals 16 residues. Trimming cost V 3 bases and J 6 bases, with 18 bases left between them. Germline CDR1 and CDR2: SGHTA and FQGNSA.

V and J are TRBV18 and TRBJ1-1; D not resolved. CDR3 length equals 14 residues. In germline, CDR1 is KGHSH, CDR2 LQKENI. Trimming pared 3 bases from V and 0 bases from J, leaving 8 bases between. As DNA, the CDR3 is TGTGCCAGCTCACCCCCAAGCGTGAACACTGAAGCTTTCTTT. Amino acids: CASSPPSVNTEAFF.

V and J are TRBV5-1 and TRBJ2-2, with TRBD2 matching over 7 bases. Germline trimming cut 3 bases from V and 6 bases from J; bases unmatched to any gene: 2. Germline loops: CDR1 SGHRS, CDR2 YFSETQ. The CDR3 has 13 amino acids. This chain's CDR3 is CASSWEGSGELFF. CDR3 nucleotides: TGCGCCAGCAGCTGGGAGGGGTCCGGGGAGCTGTTTTTT.

This chain connects TRBV6-1 to TRBJ2-1, with 8 nucleotides matching TRBD2. Germline assignment: CDR1 MNHNS and CDR2 SASEGT. Trimming cost V 7 bases and J 3 bases; bases outside gene matches: 8. The CDR3 spans 15 residues. This chain's CDR3 is CASTRGLAYYNEQFF. As DNA, the CDR3 is TGTGCCAGCACCCGAGGACTAGCTTACTACAATGAGCAGTTCTTC.